The 6 T cell receptor beta chains given below trace back to one sample, sequenced in a study of blood T cell repertoires in COVID-19 (dated by TCRdb to the early 2020s). Library preparation used the immunoSEQ multiplex PCR assay. Sourced from immuneACCESS, this table was stored by TCRdb with only in-frame sequences that have V and J called. A share of the clones is absent; for the studies checked, an unresolved V gene accounts for under half, and the remainder has no known explanation. The table for this sample lists some 57,000 clones; 82% of them were counted only once. The ten largest clonotypes hold roughly 11% of the sample. The specimen sequenced was peripheral blood. The receptor source for this set is an elderly man with COVID-19, enrolled during active disease.

A single count supports this clone. The chain employs TRBV5-4 and TRBJ2-7; perhaps TRBD2 as D (5 bases). Per germline, CDR1 SGHNT and CDR2 YYREEE (reference sequence). The CDR3 is made up of 11 amino acids. The germline V and J ends were trimmed by 4 bases and 6 bases, with 8 bases remaining between them. CDR3 nucleotides: TGTGCCAGCAGCCTCCGGGGCGAGCAGTACTTC. Residues: CASSLRGEQYF.

The chain combines TRBV5-1 with TRBJ2-1, with 11 nucleotides matching TRBD2. In germline, CDR1 is SGHRS, CDR2 YFSETQ. The CDR3 loop spans 15 amino acids. V shed 0 bases, J shed 10 bases, and the junction held 6 bases outside the gene matches. CDR3 amino acids: CASSLELAGVGEQFF. CDR3 DNA: TGCGCCAGCAGCTTGGAACTAGCGGGAGTAGGAGAGCAGTTCTTC.

In DNA form, the CDR3 reads TGTGCCAGCAGCCAAGATATCAGACAGAACGAAGGCTTTGGCTACACCTTC. This gives the protein CASSQDIRQNEGFGYTF. The chain has TRBV3-1 (or the pseudogene TRBV3-2) and TRBJ1-2; D perhaps matches TRBD1 (5 bases). CDR1 is LGHDT and CDR2 is YNNKEL in the germline V gene (reference sequence). V was trimmed by 0 bases and J by 7 bases, leaving 21 bases between them. CDR3 length: 17 residues.

The chain employs TRBV5-5 and TRBJ2-2, with 9 bases identical to TRBD2. Germline loops: CDR1 SGHKS, CDR2 YYEKEE (reference sequence). J gave up 4 bases and V 2 bases, and 3 bases lay outside the gene matches. The CDR3 totals 15 residues. In nucleotides, the CDR3 is TGTGCCAGCAGCTTAAGCGGGAGGAGCACCGGGGAGCTGTTTTTT. The encoded protein is CASSLSGRSTGELFF.

This chain uses TRBV28 with TRBJ1-2; perhaps TRBD1 as D (5 bases). Germline-derived CDR1 and CDR2 are MDHEN and SYDVKM. The CDR3 contains 11 residues. Trimming stripped 7 bases from V and 10 bases from J, with 13 bases between. The CDR3 protein is CASTRGGYYTF. The DNA of the CDR3 is TGTGCCAGCACCCGGGGGGGATACTACACCTTC.

The chain combines TRBV2 with TRBJ1-6, with unresolved D. Germline V gene sequence: CDR1 SNHLY, CDR2 FYNNEI. The CDR3 has 12 amino acids. With 0 bases removed from V and 16 bases from J, the gap between germline ends came to 10 bases. CDR3 sequence (DNA): TGTGCCAGCAGTGAAGCTAGGCGGAGGCTCCACTTT. This encodes CASSEARRRLHF.